This T cell receptor (beta chain) was sequenced in a study of blood T cell repertoires in COVID-19. Study-level information: The study drew acute and convalescent COVID-19 samples from the United States, Italy and Spain. Sources were T cells, B-cell-depleted T cells, or PBMCs; the material itself was cDNA or gDNA.

Original data processing: The authors estimated nucleated cell counts from reference gene primer amplification. Clones were read by immunoSEQ multiplex PCR, and TCRdb kept only the in-frame ones, dropping some. The DNA gave D and trimming, while V, J and clone size come from that table. Counted here are 150,000 to 200,000 clones, over 70% occurring once; the ten biggest clones make up approximately 15%. A case of COVID-19 had been met by exposed participants within 2 weeks before study entry. What was sequenced was PBMCs or T cells enriched from blood (not recorded which). The origin of this receptor is a man between 60 and 70 years old who had been exposed to COVID-19.

Here the CDR3 reads CASSTTGGMRIMNTEAFF. CDR3 DNA sequence: TGTGCCAGCAGTACTACAGGGGGAATGAGGATCATGAACACTGAAGCTTTCTTT. The rearrangement joins TRBV7-8 to TRBJ1-1; 8 bases map to TRBD1. The CDR3 spans 18 residues. The V gene end was trimmed by 6 bases and the J gene end by 0 bases; junction bases not matched to a gene: 15. CDR1 is SGHVS, CDR2 FQNEAQ, per germline. Drawing the rest from reference TRBV7-8 and TRBJ1-1, the complete variable domain is GAGVSQSPRYKVAKRGQDVALRCDPISGHVSLFWYQQALGQGPEFLTYFQNEAQLDKSGLPSDRFFAERPEGSVSTLKIQRTQQEDSAVYLCASSTTGGMRIMNTEAFFGQGTRLTVV.